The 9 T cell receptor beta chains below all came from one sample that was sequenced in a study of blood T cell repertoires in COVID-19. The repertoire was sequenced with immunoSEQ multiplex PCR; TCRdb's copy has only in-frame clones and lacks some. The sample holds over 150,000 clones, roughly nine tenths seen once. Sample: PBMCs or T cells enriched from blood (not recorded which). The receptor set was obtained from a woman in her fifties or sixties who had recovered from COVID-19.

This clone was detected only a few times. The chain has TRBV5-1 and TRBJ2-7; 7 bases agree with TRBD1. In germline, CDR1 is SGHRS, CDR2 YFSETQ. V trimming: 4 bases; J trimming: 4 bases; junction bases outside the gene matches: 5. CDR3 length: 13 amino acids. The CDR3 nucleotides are TGCGCCAGCAGCGAGGGGGCCGGGTACGAGCAGTACTTC. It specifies CASSEGAGYEQYF. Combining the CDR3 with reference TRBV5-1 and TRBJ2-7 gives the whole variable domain KAGVTQTPRYLIKTRGQQVTLSCSPISGHRSVSWYQQTPGQGLQFLFEYFSETQRNKGNFPGRFSGRQFSNSRSEMNVSTLELGDSALYLCASSEGAGYEQYFGPGTRLTVT.

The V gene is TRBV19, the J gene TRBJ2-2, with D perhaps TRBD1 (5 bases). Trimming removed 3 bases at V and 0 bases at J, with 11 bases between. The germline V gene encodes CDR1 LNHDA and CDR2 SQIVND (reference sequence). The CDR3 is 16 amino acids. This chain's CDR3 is CASSIWARANTGELFF. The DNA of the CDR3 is TGTGCCAGTAGTATTTGGGCCAGGGCGAACACCGGGGAGCTGTTTTTT.

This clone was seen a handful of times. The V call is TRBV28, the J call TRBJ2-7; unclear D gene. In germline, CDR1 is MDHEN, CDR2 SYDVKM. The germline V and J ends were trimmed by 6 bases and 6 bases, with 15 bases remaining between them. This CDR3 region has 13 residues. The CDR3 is CASSSIKPREQYF. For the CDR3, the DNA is TGTGCCAGCAGCTCTATAAAGCCACGCGAGCAGTACTTC.

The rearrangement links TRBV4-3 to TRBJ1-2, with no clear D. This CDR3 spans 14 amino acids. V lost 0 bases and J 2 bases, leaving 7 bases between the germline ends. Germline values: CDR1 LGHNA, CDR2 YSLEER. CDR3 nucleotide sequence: TGCGCCAGCAGCCAAGAAACGGGAAACTATGGCTACACCTTC. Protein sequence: CASSQETGNYGYTF.

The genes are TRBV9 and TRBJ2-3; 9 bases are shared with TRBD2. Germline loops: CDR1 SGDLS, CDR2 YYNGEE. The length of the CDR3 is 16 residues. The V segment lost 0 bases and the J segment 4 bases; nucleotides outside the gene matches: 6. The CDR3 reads CASSVGGSGGADTQYF. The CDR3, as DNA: TGTGCCAGCAGCGTAGGAGGTAGCGGGGGAGCAGATACGCAGTATTTT.

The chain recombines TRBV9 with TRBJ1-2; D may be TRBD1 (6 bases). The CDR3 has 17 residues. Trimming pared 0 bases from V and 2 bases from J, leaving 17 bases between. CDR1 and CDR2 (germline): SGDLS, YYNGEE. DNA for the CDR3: TGTGCCAGCAGCGTAGGACAGGAAGCAAGGGGAAACTATGGCTACACCTTC. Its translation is CASSVGQEARGNYGYTF.

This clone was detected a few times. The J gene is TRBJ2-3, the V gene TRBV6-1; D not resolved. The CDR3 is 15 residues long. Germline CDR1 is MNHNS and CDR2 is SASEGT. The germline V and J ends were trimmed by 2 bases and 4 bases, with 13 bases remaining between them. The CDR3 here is CASSEMAGSPDTQYF. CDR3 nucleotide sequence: TGTGCCAGCAGTGAAATGGCAGGAAGCCCAGATACGCAGTATTTT.

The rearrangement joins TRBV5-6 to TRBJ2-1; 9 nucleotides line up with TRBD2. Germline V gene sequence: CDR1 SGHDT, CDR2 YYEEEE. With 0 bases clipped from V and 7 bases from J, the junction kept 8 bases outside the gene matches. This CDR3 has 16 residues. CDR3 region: CASSLEFTSGQNEQFF. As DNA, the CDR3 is TGTGCCAGCAGCTTGGAATTTACTAGCGGGCAAAATGAGCAGTTCTTC. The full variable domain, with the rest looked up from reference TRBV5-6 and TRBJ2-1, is DAGVTQSPTHLIKTRGQQVTLRCSPKSGHDTVSWYQQALGQGPQFIFQYYEEEERQRGNFPDRFSGHQFPNYSSELNVNALLLGDSALYLCASSLEFTSGQNEQFFGPGTRLTVL.

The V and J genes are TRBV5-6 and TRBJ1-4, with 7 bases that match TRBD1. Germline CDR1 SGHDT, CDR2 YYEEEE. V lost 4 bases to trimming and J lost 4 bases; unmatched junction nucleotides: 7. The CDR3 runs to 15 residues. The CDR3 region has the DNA TGTGCCAGCAGCACCTATGGACAGGATAATGAAAAACTGTTTTTT. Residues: CASSTYGQDNEKLFF.